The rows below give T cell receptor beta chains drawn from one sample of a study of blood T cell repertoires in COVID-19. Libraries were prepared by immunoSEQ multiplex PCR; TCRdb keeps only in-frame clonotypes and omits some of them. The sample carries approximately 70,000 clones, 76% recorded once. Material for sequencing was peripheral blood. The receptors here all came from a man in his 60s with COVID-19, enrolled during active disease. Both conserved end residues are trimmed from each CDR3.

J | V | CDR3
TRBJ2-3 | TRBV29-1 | SVVQGSPDTQY
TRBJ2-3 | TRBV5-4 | ASSPSAGVTDTQY
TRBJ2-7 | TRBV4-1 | ASSQLGLASYEQY
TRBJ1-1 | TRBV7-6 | ASSLIAGTEAF
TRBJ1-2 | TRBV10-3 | AISDWRGFGYT
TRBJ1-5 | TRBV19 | ASSRSDYNQPQH
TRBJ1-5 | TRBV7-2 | ASSFTGHQGYSNQPQH
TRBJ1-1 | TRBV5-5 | ASSLGIGGNAEAF
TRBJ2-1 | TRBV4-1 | ASSQELSGAYNEQF
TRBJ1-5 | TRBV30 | AWSRGGSNQPQH
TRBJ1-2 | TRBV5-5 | ASSNRDYGYT
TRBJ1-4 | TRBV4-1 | ASSQEAASTNEKLF
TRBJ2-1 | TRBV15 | ATSRPSRVGAEQF
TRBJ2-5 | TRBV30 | AWSPLGGGETQY
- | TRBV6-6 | ASSPGQTRELF
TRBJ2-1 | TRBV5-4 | ASSQTGAYYNEQF
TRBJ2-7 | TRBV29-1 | SVVINGGEQY
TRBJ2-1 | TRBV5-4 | ASSLGAANEQF
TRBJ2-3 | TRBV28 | ASSQGGTGSSTDTQY
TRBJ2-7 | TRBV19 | ASSIRDGAYEQY
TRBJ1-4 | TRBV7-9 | ASSLALGATNEKLF
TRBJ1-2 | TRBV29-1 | STTGQGYGYT
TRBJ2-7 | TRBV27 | ASSLSGMYEQY
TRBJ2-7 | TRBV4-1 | ASSPRGLAGEGYEQY
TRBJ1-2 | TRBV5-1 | ASRRDRVNYGYT
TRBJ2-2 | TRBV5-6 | ASRNGVVGELF
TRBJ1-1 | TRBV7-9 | ASRGGVKAEAF
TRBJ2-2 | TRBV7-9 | ASSVPGTSGLTVGELF
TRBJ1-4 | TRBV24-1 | AAGQGRGKLF
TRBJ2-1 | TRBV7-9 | ASSSDNEQF
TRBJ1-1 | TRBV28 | ASSFARGAF
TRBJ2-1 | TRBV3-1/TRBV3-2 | ASSQGGGTSGVNEQF
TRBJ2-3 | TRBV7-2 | ASTPGGTNTQY
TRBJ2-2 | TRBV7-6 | ASSLVLGLSGGELF
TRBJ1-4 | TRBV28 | ASSLTQGKLF
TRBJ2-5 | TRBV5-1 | ASSWDGDSRETQY
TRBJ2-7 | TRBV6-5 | ASSPKGLSYEQY
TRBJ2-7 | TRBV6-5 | ASSYSRGYEQY
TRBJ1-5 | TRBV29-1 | STGAGAGPQH
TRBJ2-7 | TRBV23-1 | ASSQLGDRVGEQY
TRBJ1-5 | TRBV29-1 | SSGTGKDQPQH
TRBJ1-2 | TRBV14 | ASSQTGRGLGYT
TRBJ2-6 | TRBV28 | ASSLRDSGANVLT
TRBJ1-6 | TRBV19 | ASSDTDIRNSPLH
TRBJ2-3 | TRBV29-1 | SVESGIYSSTDTQY
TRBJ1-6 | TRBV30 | AWSPSHSPLH
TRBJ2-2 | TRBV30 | AWSVGTGGIGELF
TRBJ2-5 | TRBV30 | ASTRDSQETQY
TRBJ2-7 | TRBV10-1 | ASSEKRTGVLYEQY
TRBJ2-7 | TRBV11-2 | ASSLEARTGANEQY